This T cell receptor (beta chain) originates from a study of blood T cell repertoires in COVID-19. Overall study: Sites in the United States, Italy and Spain provided acute and convalescent COVID-19 samples. The analysed material was cDNA or gDNA that came from T cells, B-cell-depleted T cells, or PBMCs.

Per the study methods: Amplification of reference gene primers provided the estimated nucleated cell counts. Some clones are missing from TCRdb's copy, which holds only in-frame ones; the method was immunoSEQ multiplex PCR. V and J calls and clone size are copied from that table; D and trimming were computed from the DNA. Of about 220,000 clones listed, roughly 82% are singletons. Germline values: CDR1 ENHRY, CDR2 SYGVKD. Trimming stripped 3 bases from V and 0 bases from J, with 14 bases between. The CDR3 is 16 residues long. The sequence came from a woman in her seventies with acute or convalescent COVID-19. J is TRBJ1-1 and V is TRBV10-3, with D perhaps matching TRBD1 (6 bases). The sample taken for sequencing was peripheral blood. In DNA, the CDR3 is TGTGCCATCAGTGAAAGACAGGCCACGGTGAACACTGAAGCTTTCTTT. Protein sequence: CAISERQATVNTEAFF.